What follows are 27 T cell receptor beta chains derived from one specimen sequenced in a study of T cell responses to AZD1222 COVID-19 vaccine. The protocol was immunoSEQ multiplex PCR, while the TCRdb copy is restricted to in-frame clones and leaves out a portion. The sample lists 130,000 to 150,000 clones, approximately 90% occurring once. Sample: peripheral blood, taken on day 0 of AZD1222 vaccination. The receptors come from an adult in good health.

The chain uses TRBV7-9 and TRBJ1-2; no clear D gene. This CDR3 spans 13 amino acids. CDR1 is SEHNR and CDR2 is FQNEAQ in the germline V gene (reference sequence). Trimming pared 5 bases from V and 4 bases from J, leaving 11 bases between. DNA for the CDR3: TGTGCCAGCAGCCACGAGGTTCTCTATGGCTACACCTTC. It encodes CASSHEVLYGYTF.

This clone was seen a few times. The gene calls are TRBV3-1 (or the pseudogene TRBV3-2) and TRBJ1-2; possibly TRBD1 for D (6 bases). V lost 4 bases and J 5 bases, leaving 8 bases between the germline ends. Germline values: CDR1 LGHDT, CDR2 YNNKEL (reference sequence). This CDR3 is built from 12 residues. CDR3 region: CASSPDSYGYTF. The CDR3 region has the DNA TGTGCCAGCAGCCCGGACAGTTATGGCTACACCTTC.

The chain employs TRBV6-5 and TRBJ1-2; D is ambiguous. Germline CDR1 is MNHEY and CDR2 is SVGAGI. V gave up 6 bases and J gave up 7 bases, with 9 bases separating them. The CDR3 extends over 11 amino acids. CDR3 nucleotide sequence: TGTGCCAGCAGCGCAGTCGGTGGCTACACCTTC. Protein: CASSAVGGYTF.

The chain combines TRBV5-4 with TRBJ2-7, with 11 bases identical to TRBD1. The germline V gene encodes CDR1 SGHNT and CDR2 YYREEE (reference sequence). The CDR3 covers 14 residues. After removal of 6 bases from V and 2 bases from J, the junction contained 4 bases not matched to a gene. The CDR3 here is CASKPGQGAYEQYF. CDR3 sequence (DNA): TGTGCCAGCAAGCCGGGACAGGGGGCCTACGAGCAGTACTTC.

The chain joins TRBV7-2 to TRBJ1-4; D is perhaps TRBD1 (5 bases). The CDR3 is 14 residues long. The germline CDR1 and CDR2 sequences are SGHTA and FQGNSA. V lost 5 bases to trimming and J lost 8 bases, with 15 bases between them. In nucleotides, the CDR3 is TGTGCCAGCAGCCCGGGGCGGGTGGGAGAAAAACTGTTTTTT. It is translated as CASSPGRVGEKLFF.

V is TRBV28 and J is TRBJ1-2, with a weak D call TRBD1 (5 bases). Trimming removed 6 bases at V and 2 bases at J, with 16 bases between. The CDR3 contains 15 residues. Per germline, CDR1 MDHEN and CDR2 SYDVKM. The CDR3 DNA reads as TGTGCCAGCAGAGGTGCGGGGGAGGGGAACTATGGCTACACCTTC. Amino acids: CASRGAGEGNYGYTF.

V is TRBV5-1 and J is TRBJ2-7; TRBD1 matches 7 bases. CDR1 SGHRS and CDR2 YFSETQ come from the germline V gene. J was trimmed by 2 bases and V by 2 bases; bases with no gene match: 16. The CDR3 has 18 amino acids. The CDR3 nucleotides read TGCGCCAGCAGCTTCGACCCCCCTGGCCGGCAGGGGGCCTACGAGCAGTACTTC. It yields the protein CASSFDPPGRQGAYEQYF.

This clone was counted between two and nine times. This chain joins TRBV7-2 and TRBJ1-6; D not certain. Germline assignment: CDR1 SGHTA and CDR2 FQGNSA. CDR3 size: 13 residues. Trimming took 8 bases from V and 7 from J, leaving 12 bases between them. DNA of the CDR3: TGTGCCAGCGGAAGGGAGAGGAATTCACCCCTCCACTTT. It encodes CASGRERNSPLHF.

This clone was observed a few times. The CDR3 DNA sequence: TGTGCCAGCAGCTCAACGAGCTGGACAGGGACCAATCAGCCCCAGCATTTT. Its protein product is CASSSTSWTGTNQPQHF. V usage is TRBV7-8 and J usage is TRBJ1-5; the match to TRBD1 covers 8 bases. With V trimmed by 4 bases and J by 3 bases, 11 bases remained unmatched. The CDR3 consists of 17 residues. Germline CDR1 reads SGHVS; CDR2 reads FQNEAQ.

The chain carries TRBV29-1 and TRBJ1-2; TRBD1 might be the D (5 bases). Germline V gene lookup returns CDR1 SQVTM and CDR2 ANQGSEA. The CDR3 extends over 14 amino acids. V lost 7 bases and J 1 base, leaving 16 bases between the germline ends. CDR3: CSATGSDLNYGYTF. Here the CDR3 DNA reads TGCAGCGCAACAGGCTCAGACCTTAACTATGGCTACACCTTC.

The chain recombines TRBV5-1 with TRBJ2-7; D gene ambiguous. In germline, CDR1 is SGHRS, CDR2 YFSETQ. Trimming shortened V by 2 bases and J by 0 bases, and 12 bases separated the two germline ends. The CDR3 runs 15 residues. The CDR3 spells CASSFLSGTSYEQYF. The CDR3 nucleotides read TGCGCCAGCAGCTTCTTGTCGGGCACCTCCTACGAGCAGTACTTC.

A note on this clone: Other DNA sequences from this sample encode an identical CDR3 as well. This sequence joins TRBV5-4 and TRBJ2-7, with 7 bases lining up with TRBD2. Germline CDR1 reads SGHNT; CDR2 reads YYREEE (reference sequence). The length of the CDR3 is 13 residues. V lost 6 bases and J lost 4; bases outside the gene matches: 7. The CDR3 sequence is CASKRGGGYEQYF. In DNA, the CDR3 is TGTGCCAGCAAACGGGGCGGGGGATACGAGCAGTACTTC.

This CDR3 is CATSDETGATNEKLFF. The CDR3 nucleotides read TGTGCCACCAGTGATGAGACAGGAGCAACTAATGAAAAACTGTTTTTT. V and J are TRBV24-1 and TRBJ1-4; a possible D gene is TRBD1 (6 bases). The CDR3 has 16 amino acids. V was pared by 3 bases and J by 0 bases, with 10 bases between. CDR1 and CDR2 from the germline V gene are KGHDR and SFDVKD.

The chain couples TRBV30 to TRBJ2-3; 8 bases map to TRBD2. Germline assignment: CDR1 GTSNPN and CDR2 SVGIG (reference sequence). The CDR3 consists of 15 residues. Unmatched junction bases numbered 7, after V lost 3 bases and J lost 2 bases. The CDR3 here is CAWRAGTSATDTQYF. The CDR3 nucleotides read TGTGCCTGGAGGGCAGGGACTAGTGCCACAGATACGCAGTATTTT.

The chain uses TRBV5-1 and TRBJ1-2; D remains unclear. Germline lookup yields CDR1 SGHRS and CDR2 YFSETQ. The germline V and J ends were trimmed by 0 bases and 6 bases, with 12 bases remaining between them. The CDR3 runs 14 residues. Written as DNA, the CDR3 is TGCGCCAGCAGCTTGGCCGGGGAGCCGAATGGCTACACCTTC. It specifies CASSLAGEPNGYTF.

The rearrangement uses TRBV11-2 and TRBJ2-2; D is unclear. CDR3 length: 17 amino acids. Germline V gene sequence: CDR1 SGHAT, CDR2 FQNNGV. The germline V and J ends were trimmed by 0 bases and 4 bases, with 15 bases remaining between them. CDR3 residues: CASSLDNFGRSTGELFF. CDR3 DNA: TGTGCCAGCAGCTTAGATAATTTTGGCCGGAGCACCGGGGAGCTGTTTTTT. The full variable domain, with the rest looked up from reference TRBV11-2 and TRBJ2-2, is EAGVAQSPRYKIIEKRQSVAFWCNPISGHATLYWYQQILGQGPKLLIQFQNNGVVDDSQLPKDRFSAERLKGVDSTLKIQPAKLEDSAVYLCASSLDNFGRSTGELFFGEGSRLTVL.

J is TRBJ2-5 and V is TRBV7-8; D tentatively reads TRBD1 or TRBD2 (5 bases each). The V end was cut by 4 bases, the J end by 5 bases, with 11 bases between. Germline V gives CDR1 SGHVS, CDR2 FQNEAQ. This CDR3 has 13 amino acids. CDR3 bases: TGTGCCAGCAGCTGGATCGAGGGGGAGACCCAGTACTTC. Amino acid sequence: CASSWIEGETQYF.

The V call is TRBV12-5, the J call TRBJ1-6; D is unresolved. The CDR3 spans 15 residues. Germline values: CDR1 LGHNT, CDR2 FRNRAP. Trimming took off 1 base at V and 9 bases at J, with 13 bases between the two ends. The CDR3 region is CASGLGQPRSSPLHF. CDR3 sequence (DNA): TGTGCTAGTGGTTTGGGGCAGCCCCGCAGTTCACCCCTCCACTTT.

V gene TRBV7-9 combines with J gene TRBJ2-3; D is perhaps TRBD2 (5 bases). CDR1 and CDR2 from the germline V gene are SEHNR and FQNEAQ (reference sequence). The V gene lost 4 bases and the J gene lost 4 bases, with 12 bases spanning the gap. The CDR3 is 14 amino acids. CDR3 sequence (DNA): TGTGCCAGCAGCTCCTCGCTAGCAGCAGATACGCAGTATTTT. Residues: CASSSSLAADTQYF.

Regarding this clone: Other DNA sequences in this sample translate to the same CDR3. This rearrangement joins TRBV15 to TRBJ1-1; the D is unclear. The CDR3 covers 13 residues. Germline V gene lookup returns CDR1 LNHNV and CDR2 YYDKDF (reference sequence). Trimming took 3 bases from V and 1 from J, leaving 6 bases between them. CDR3 sequence: CATSREGNTEAFF. In nucleotides, the CDR3 is TGTGCCACCAGCAGGGAGGGGAACACTGAAGCTTTCTTT. The variable domain in full, with the rest retrieved from reference TRBV15 and TRBJ1-1, is DAMVIQNPRYQVTQFGKPVTLSCSQTLNHNVMYWYQQKSSQAPKLLFHYYDKDFNNEADTPDNFQSRRPNTSFCFLDIRSPGLGDTAMYLCATSREGNTEAFFGQGTRLTVV.

This clone was recorded a few times. At one end the junction does not follow the germline gene, possibly because of a read error. V is TRBV5-1 and J is TRBJ1-6; 9 nucleotides line up with TRBD1. The CDR3 is made up of 13 amino acids. Germline CDR1 SGHRS, CDR2 YFSETQ. The CDR3 bases are TGCGCCAGCAGTCGGATACCGGGACAGGGAGTAATTTTT. Translation: CASSRIPGQGVIF.

The chain links TRBV7-9 to TRBJ1-1, with TRBD1 matching over 7 bases. J lost 1 base, V lost 3 bases, and 5 bases had no gene match. The CDR3 is 15 amino acids. Germline CDR1 and CDR2: SEHNR and FQNEAQ (reference sequence). The CDR3 protein is CASSFWTGRNTEAFF. CDR3 bases: TGTGCCAGCAGCTTTTGGACAGGTCGGAACACTGAAGCTTTCTTT.

The sample holds one count of this clone. The chain joins TRBV19 to TRBJ1-2; 8 bases agree with TRBD1. Germline V CDR1 and CDR2: LNHDA, SQIVND (reference sequence). V was pared by 6 bases and J by 7 bases, with 7 bases of the junction left unmatched. The CDR3 extends over 13 amino acids. In nucleotides, the CDR3 is TGTGCCAGTAGAGCAGGGGGCTATGGTGGCTACACCTTC. Translation: CASRAGGYGGYTF.

The chain employs TRBV18 and TRBJ1-6; D is unresolved. V was trimmed by 1 base and J by 8 bases, leaving 12 bases between them. The CDR3 length is 15 residues. Germline CDR1 is KGHSH and CDR2 is LQKENI. The CDR3 nucleotides read TGTGCCAGCTCACCACGGCTCAGCGGGGATTCACCCCTCCACTTT. Residues: CASSPRLSGDSPLHF. Full variable domain (remainder filled in from reference TRBV18 and TRBJ1-6): NAGVMQNPRHLVRRRGQEARLRCSPMKGHSHVYWYRQLPEEGLKFMVYLQKENIIDESGMPKERFSAEFPKEGPSILRIQQVVRGDSAAYFCASSPRLSGDSPLHFGNGTRLTVT.

This clone came up once. The J gene is TRBJ1-2, the V gene TRBV28; perhaps TRBD1 as D (5 bases). The CDR3 extends over 13 amino acids. Per germline, CDR1 MDHEN and CDR2 SYDVKM. V lost 4 bases to trimming and J lost 4 bases, with 10 bases between them. The CDR3 nucleotides read TGTGCCAGCAGTTACGCTGGGGCCTATGGCTACACCTTC. The encoded protein is CASSYAGAYGYTF.

The chain recombines TRBV6-2 or TRBV6-3 with TRBJ2-1, with D perhaps TRBD1 or TRBD2 (5 bases each). Per the germline V gene, CDR1 is MNHEY and CDR2 is SVGEGT. Between the trimmed V and J ends, which lost 2 bases and 9 bases, there was a span of 5 bases. The CDR3 totals 11 residues. The CDR3 reads CASSYGGEQFF. The CDR3 DNA follows: TGTGCCAGCAGTTACGGGGGTGAGCAGTTCTTC.

The rearrangement joins TRBV9 to TRBJ1-6; no firm D call. The CDR3 has 15 residues. V was pared by 3 bases and J by 14 bases, with 21 bases between. The germline CDR1 and CDR2 sequences are SGDLS and YYNGEE. CDR3 region: CASSAAGDYTSSLHF. CDR3 DNA sequence: TGTGCCAGCAGCGCCGCAGGAGATTATACCTCTTCCCTCCACTTT.